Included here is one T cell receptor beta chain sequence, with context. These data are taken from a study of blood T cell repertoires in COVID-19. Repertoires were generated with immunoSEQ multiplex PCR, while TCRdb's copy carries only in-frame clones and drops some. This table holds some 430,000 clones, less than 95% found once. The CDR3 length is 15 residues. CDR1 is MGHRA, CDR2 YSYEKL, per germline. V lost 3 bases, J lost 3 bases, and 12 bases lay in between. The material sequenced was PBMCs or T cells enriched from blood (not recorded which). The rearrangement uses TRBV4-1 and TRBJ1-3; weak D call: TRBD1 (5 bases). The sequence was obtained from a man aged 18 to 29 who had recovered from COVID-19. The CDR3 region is CASSHFPRDGNTIYF. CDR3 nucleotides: TGCGCCAGCAGCCATTTTCCCAGGGATGGAAACACCATATATTTT.